The following is a TCR beta chain sequence with its context. The antigen remains undetermined. Germline CDR1 MDHEN, CDR2 SYDVKM. This CDR3 contains 12 residues. V lost 9 bases and J lost 3, with 12 bases in between. Profiled with immunoSEQ multiplex PCR; TCRdb holds only in-frame clones, not every one. The table lists tens of thousands of clones, 87% of them singletons. The sample comes from a study of PD-1 blockade in classical Hodgkin lymphoma. The time point is: cycle 4 day 1 (C4D1), after about 6 weeks of nivolumab. Relapses following autologous stem cell transplantation were seen in all patients, with brentuximab vedotin exposure varying. Best overall response was complete response, partial response or progressive disease in these relapsed/refractory classical Hodgkin lymphoma patients. Study results and caveats: For complete responders, baseline diversity was comparable to that of newly diagnosed patients. By cycle point C4D1, TCR diversity had risen significantly in CD4+ cells (but not CD8+ cells). According to reports, newly diagnosed patients had lower baseline TCR diversity than healthy donors, and relapsed/refractory patients had lower baseline TCR diversity still.

The origin of this receptor is a human donor with classical Hodgkin lymphoma. Material: peripheral blood mononuclear cells (PBMCs), obtained before the fourth cycle of nivolumab. The chain combines TRBV28 with TRBJ2-7, with TRBD2 as a possible D gene (5 bases). CDR3 coding DNA: TGTGCCAGTCGCGCCGGACTCTACGAGCAGTACTTC. It encodes CASRAGLYEQYF.